A single T cell receptor beta chain is shown here with its context. Antigen unknown. V lost 6 bases to trimming and J lost 7 bases, with 18 bases between them. This CDR3 spans 14 amino acids. Germline V gene sequence: CDR1 MGHDK, CDR2 SYGVNS. The source of the sample is a study of CD8+ T cells in alopecia areata. Study-wide points: It was lesional scalp, especially alopecia totalis/universalis, that showed higher clonality than normal scalp.

In each case, RNA was isolated and then reverse transcribed into cDNA as the sequencing template. TCRdb keeps only in-frame clones here, not all; method: immunoSEQ multiplex PCR. The data show over 150,000 clones, roughly three fifths seen once. The specimen sequenced was CD8+ T cells sorted from blood. This receptor was obtained from a human donor in good health. The chain joins TRBV25-1 to TRBJ1-2; tentative D call: TRBD1 (6 bases). The CDR3 sequence: CASSPTGLGGGYTF. CDR3 sequence (DNA): TGTGCCAGCAGCCCCACGGGACTAGGGGGTGGCTACACCTTC.